This TCR beta chain comes out of a study of PD-1 blockade in classical Hodgkin lymphoma. Study-wide background: The study gave patients nivolumab 3 mg/kg intravenously every 2 weeks. Whole-study results and caveats: The origin of the repertoire differences remains undefined, with disease activity or prior therapy as possible causes. Healthy donors were reported to have higher baseline TCR diversity than newly diagnosed patients. The baseline diversity of complete responders showed similarity to that of newly diagnosed patients.

With regard to this clone: Its matching antigen is unknown.

Generated by immunoSEQ multiplex PCR, the TCRdb table keeps only in-frame clones and is missing some. The data show 4,500 to 5,000 clones, roughly 70% seen once. All patients experienced relapse after autologous stem cell transplantation, and brentuximab vedotin exposure was variable. This CDR3 region has 18 residues. Germline V gene sequence: CDR1 PRHDT, CDR2 FYEKMQ (reference sequence). V shed 5 bases and J 3 bases; nucleotides not matched to a gene: 9. Sequencing used peripheral blood mononuclear cells (PBMCs), obtained before the second cycle of nivolumab. This TCR was recovered from a human donor with classical Hodgkin lymphoma. This chain links TRBV13 with TRBJ2-1; 14 bases match TRBD2. The CDR3 nucleotides read TGTGCCAGCAGCCCTGGACTAGCGGGAGGACTCCTCTACAATGAGCAGTTCTTC. Translation gives CASSPGLAGGLLYNEQFF.